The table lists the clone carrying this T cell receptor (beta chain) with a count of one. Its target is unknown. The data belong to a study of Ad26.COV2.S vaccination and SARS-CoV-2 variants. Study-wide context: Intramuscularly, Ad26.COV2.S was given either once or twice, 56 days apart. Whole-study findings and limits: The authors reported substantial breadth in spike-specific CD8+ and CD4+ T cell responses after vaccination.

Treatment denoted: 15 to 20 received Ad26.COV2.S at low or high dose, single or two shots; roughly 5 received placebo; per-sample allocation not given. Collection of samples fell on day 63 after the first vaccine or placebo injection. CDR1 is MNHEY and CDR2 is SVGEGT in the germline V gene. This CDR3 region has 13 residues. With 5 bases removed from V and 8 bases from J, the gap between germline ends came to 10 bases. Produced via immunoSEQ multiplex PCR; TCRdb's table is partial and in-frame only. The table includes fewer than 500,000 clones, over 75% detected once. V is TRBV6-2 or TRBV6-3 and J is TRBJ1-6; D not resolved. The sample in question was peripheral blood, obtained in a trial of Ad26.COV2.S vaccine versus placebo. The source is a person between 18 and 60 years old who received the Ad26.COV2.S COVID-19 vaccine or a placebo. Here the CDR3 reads CASSARNHSPLHF. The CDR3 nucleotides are TGTGCCAGCAGTGCGAGGAACCATTCACCCCTCCACTTT.